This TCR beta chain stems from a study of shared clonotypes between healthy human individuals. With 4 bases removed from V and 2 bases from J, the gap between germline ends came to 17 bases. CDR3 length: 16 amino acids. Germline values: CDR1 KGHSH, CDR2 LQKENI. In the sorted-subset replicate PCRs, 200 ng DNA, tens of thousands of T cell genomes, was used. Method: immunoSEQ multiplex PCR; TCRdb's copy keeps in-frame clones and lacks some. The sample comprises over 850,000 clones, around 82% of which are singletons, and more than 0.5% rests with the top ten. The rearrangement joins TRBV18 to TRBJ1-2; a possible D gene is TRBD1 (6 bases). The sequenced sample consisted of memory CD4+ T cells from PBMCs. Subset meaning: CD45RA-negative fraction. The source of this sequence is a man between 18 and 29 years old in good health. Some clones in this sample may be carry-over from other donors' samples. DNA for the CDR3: TGTGCCAGCTCACAAATCCAGGGGAAATCCAACTATGGCTACACCTTC. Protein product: CASSQIQGKSNYGYTF.